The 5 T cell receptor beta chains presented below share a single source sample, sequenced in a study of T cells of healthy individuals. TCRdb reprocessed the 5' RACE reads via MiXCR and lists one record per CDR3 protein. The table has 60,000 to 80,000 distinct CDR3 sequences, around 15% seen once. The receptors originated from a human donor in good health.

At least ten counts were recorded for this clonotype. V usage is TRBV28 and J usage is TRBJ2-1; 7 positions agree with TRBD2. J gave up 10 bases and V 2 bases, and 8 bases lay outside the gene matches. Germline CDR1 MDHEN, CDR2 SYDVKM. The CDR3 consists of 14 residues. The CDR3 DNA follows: TGTGCCAGCAGTTTAGGTGGGAGGGGACTAGAGCAGTTCTTC. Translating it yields CASSLGGRGLEQFF.

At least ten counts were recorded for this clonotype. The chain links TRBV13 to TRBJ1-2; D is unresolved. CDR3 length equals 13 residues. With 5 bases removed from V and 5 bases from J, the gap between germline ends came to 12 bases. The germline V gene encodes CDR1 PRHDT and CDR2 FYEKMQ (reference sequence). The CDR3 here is CASSEARSYGYTF. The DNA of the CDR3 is TGTGCCAGCAGCGAGGCCAGAAGTTATGGCTACACCTTC. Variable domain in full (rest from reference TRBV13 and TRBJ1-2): AAGVIQSPRHLIKEKRETATLKCYPIPRHDTVYWYQQGPGQDPQFLISFYEKMQSDKGSIPDRFSAQQFSDYHSELNMSSLELGDSALYFCASSEARSYGYTFGSGTRLTVV.

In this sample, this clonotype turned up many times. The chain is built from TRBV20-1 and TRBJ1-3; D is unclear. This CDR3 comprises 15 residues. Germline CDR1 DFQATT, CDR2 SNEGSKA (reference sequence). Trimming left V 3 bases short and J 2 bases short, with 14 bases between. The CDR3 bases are TGCAGTGCTAGGTTGGCTGACATTCCTGGAAACACCATATATTTT. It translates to CSARLADIPGNTIYF.

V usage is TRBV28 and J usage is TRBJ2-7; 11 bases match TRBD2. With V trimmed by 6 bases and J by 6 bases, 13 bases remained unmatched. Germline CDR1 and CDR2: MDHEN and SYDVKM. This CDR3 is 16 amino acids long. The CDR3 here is CASRKTSGSPLGEQYF. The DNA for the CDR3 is TGTGCCAGCAGAAAAACTAGCGGGAGCCCCCTTGGCGAGCAGTACTTC.

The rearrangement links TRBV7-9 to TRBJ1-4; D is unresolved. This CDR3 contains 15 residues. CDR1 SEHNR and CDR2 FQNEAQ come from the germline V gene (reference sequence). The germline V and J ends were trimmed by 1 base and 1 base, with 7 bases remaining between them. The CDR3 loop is CASSLEWGTNEKLFF. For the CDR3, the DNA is TGTGCCAGCAGCTTAGAGTGGGGAACTAATGAAAAACTGTTTTTT.